These 14 T cell receptor beta chains originate from one sample sequenced in a study of CD8+ T cells in alopecia areata. RNA, once extracted, was reverse transcribed into cDNA for use as the sequencing template. The assay was immunoSEQ multiplex PCR, and TCRdb's table has in-frame clones only and misses some. Of about 99,000 clones listed, 55% are singletons. Input material: CD4+ T cells sorted from blood. All receptors derive from a human donor in good health.

The rearrangement links TRBV15 to TRBJ1-5, with 7 bases fitting TRBD1. From germline, CDR1 is LNHNV and CDR2 YYDKDF (reference sequence). V shed 8 bases and J 3 bases; nucleotides not matched to a gene: 10. CDR3 size: 15 residues. The CDR3 sequence: CATGGRQGLNQPQHF. DNA of the CDR3: TGTGCCACCGGCGGGCGACAGGGTCTCAATCAGCCCCAGCATTTT.

The chain uses TRBV4-2 and TRBJ1-6, with TRBD1 matching over 7 bases. The trim removed 2 bases at V and 10 bases at J, leaving 8 bases unmatched. The germline V gene has CDR1 LGHNA and CDR2 YNFKEQ. CDR3 length: 15 residues. The CDR3 region has the DNA TGTGCCAGCAGCCAAACGGGACAGATTGGCTCACCCCTCCACTTT. The encoded protein is CASSQTGQIGSPLHF.

This clone was detected only a few times. This chain uses TRBV9 with TRBJ2-7, with D uncertain. With 0 bases removed from V and 1 base from J, the gap between germline ends came to 8 bases. CDR3 length: 14 amino acids. Germline values: CDR1 SGDLS, CDR2 YYNGEE. In DNA form, the CDR3 reads TGTGCCAGCAGCGTAGATGTGGGTTCCTACGAGCAGTACTTC. Translating it yields CASSVDVGSYEQYF.

The CDR3 DNA is TGCGCCAGCAGCTTCAGGGGGCGCGTGGACACTGAAGCTTTCTTT. Its translation: CASSFRGRVDTEAFF. This chain uses TRBV5-1 with TRBJ1-1, with TRBD1 matching over 8 bases. CDR1 and CDR2 from the germline V gene are SGHRS and YFSETQ. Losses at the gene ends were 2 bases for V and 3 bases for J; bases not matched to a gene: 6. The CDR3 runs to 15 residues. The complete variable domain, with remaining parts taken from reference TRBV5-1 and TRBJ1-1, reads KAGVTQTPRYLIKTRGQQVTLSCSPISGHRSVSWYQQTPGQGLQFLFEYFSETQRNKGNFPGRFSGRQFSNSRSEMNVSTLELGDSALYLCASSFRGRVDTEAFFGQGTRLTVV.

This clone has more than one count but fewer than ten. The V call is TRBV30, the J call TRBJ1-1; perhaps TRBD1 as D (6 bases). Trimming cost V 4 bases and J 7 bases, with 16 bases left between them. Germline V gives CDR1 GTSNPN, CDR2 SVGIG (reference sequence). The CDR3 sequence is 13 residues long. The CDR3 coding sequence is TGTGCCTGGAAGAAGACCAGGGGTGGTGAAGCTTTCTTT. Its protein is CAWKKTRGGEAFF.

The rearrangement uses TRBV29-1 and TRBJ2-7; possible D gene TRBD1, 5 bases. Trimming removed 6 bases from V and 3 bases from J, with 12 bases in between. This CDR3 has 12 residues. From germline, CDR1 is SQVTM and CDR2 ANQGSEA. The chain's CDR3 is CSVEKDSYEQYF. DNA of the CDR3: TGCAGCGTGGAGAAAGACAGCTACGAGCAGTACTTC.

J is TRBJ2-4 and V is TRBV15, with D possibly being TRBD1 (5 bases). The length of the CDR3 is 12 residues. In germline, CDR1 is LNHNV, CDR2 YYDKDF (reference sequence). V shed 8 bases and J shed 6 bases, with 11 bases lying between them. The CDR3 loop is CATQQGGNIQYF. DNA for the CDR3: TGTGCCACCCAGCAGGGTGGAAACATTCAGTACTTC.

The chain couples TRBV20-1 to TRBJ1-2; D unclear. Trimming left V 7 bases short and J 5 bases short, with 5 bases between. CDR3 size: 9 residues. CDR1 is DFQATT and CDR2 is SNEGSKA in the germline V gene (reference sequence). The chain's CDR3 is CSGSYGYTF. In DNA form, the CDR3 reads TGCAGTGGGAGTTATGGCTACACCTTC.

The V call is TRBV5-6, the J call TRBJ1-3, with D hard to call. Germline V gives CDR1 SGHDT, CDR2 YYEEEE. The germline V and J ends were trimmed by 4 bases and 11 bases, with 16 bases remaining between them. The CDR3 has 13 amino acids. CDR3 residues: CASSLGGRISIYF. The DNA for the CDR3 is TGTGCCAGCAGCCTCGGAGGACGGATTTCCATATATTTT.

The DNA for the CDR3 is TGTGCCACAAAGCTATTGACGACAGGAGTATATGGCTACACCTTC. This sequence encodes CATKLLTTGVYGYTF. The V and J genes are TRBV2 and TRBJ1-2, with D possibly matching TRBD1 (6 bases). Germline loops: CDR1 SNHLY, CDR2 FYNNEI. V lost 10 bases and J lost 5, with 23 bases in between. The CDR3 spans 15 residues.

This clone was recorded a few times. CDR3 DNA sequence: TGTGCCAGCAGCTTGACAGGGGCCCTCACTGAAGCTTTCTTT. Translation gives CASSLTGALTEAFF. The chain carries TRBV7-9 and TRBJ1-1, with 8 bases identical to TRBD1. The length of the CDR3 is 14 residues. V shed 3 bases and J 4 bases; nucleotides not matched to a gene: 4. CDR1 is SEHNR, CDR2 FQNEAQ, per germline (reference sequence).

The V gene is TRBV18, the J gene TRBJ2-5; 7 bases fit TRBD1. With 5 bases clipped from V and 5 bases from J, the junction kept 8 bases outside the gene matches. Germline V lookup: CDR1 KGHSH, CDR2 LQKENI. The CDR3 extends over 14 amino acids. CDR3 residues: CASSSWDSRETQYF. The CDR3 nucleotides are TGTGCCAGCTCATCATGGGACAGCCGGGAGACCCAGTACTTC.

With regard to this clone: The sample has other DNA sequences that encode this CDR3 too. The CDR3 region is CASRTGSSYEQYF. In nucleotides, the CDR3 is TGTGCCAGCAGAACGGGAAGCTCCTACGAGCAGTACTTC. This rearrangement joins TRBV7-2 to TRBJ2-7; D is possibly TRBD2 (5 bases). V was shortened by 6 bases and J by 0 bases, with 9 bases between the two germline ends. Germline lookup yields CDR1 SGHTA and CDR2 FQGNSA. This CDR3 comprises 13 residues.

The J gene is TRBJ1-1, the V gene TRBV27; D is possibly TRBD1 (6 bases). The CDR3 extends over 14 amino acids. V was shortened by 2 bases and J by 4 bases, with 11 bases between the two germline ends. Germline V lookup: CDR1 MNHEY, CDR2 SMNVEV (reference sequence). CDR3 protein: CASSLGTSATEAFF. In nucleotides, the CDR3 is TGTGCCAGCAGTTTAGGGACAAGTGCCACTGAAGCTTTCTTT.